What follows is one T cell receptor (beta chain) and its context. Its antigen is as yet unknown. The data were obtained in a study of lymphopenia after photon versus proton radiotherapy. Findings and limits, study-wide: Survival link was tested only in deceased patients; proton benefit remains a possibility. Relative stability marked proton patients; photon patients lost diversity and naive cells.

Assay used: immunoSEQ multiplex PCR; TCRdb lists only in-frame clones, some missing. The sample contains approximately 50,000 clones, around 88% of which appear only once. The sample was peripheral blood, taken from a patient treated with photon-based radiotherapy. The sequence was collected from a man aged 50 to 59 with gastric cancer.

CDR3 sequence reads: CASSRSTGNGLVAFF. DNA for the CDR3: TGTGCCAGCAGCCGATCGACAGGGAACGGTTTGGTAGCTTTCTTT. This sequence joins TRBV7-8 and TRBJ1-1, with 7 nucleotides matching TRBD1. Germline-derived CDR1 and CDR2 are SGHVS and FQNEAQ. The CDR3 spans 15 residues. With V trimmed by 5 bases and J by 10 bases, 16 bases remained unmatched.